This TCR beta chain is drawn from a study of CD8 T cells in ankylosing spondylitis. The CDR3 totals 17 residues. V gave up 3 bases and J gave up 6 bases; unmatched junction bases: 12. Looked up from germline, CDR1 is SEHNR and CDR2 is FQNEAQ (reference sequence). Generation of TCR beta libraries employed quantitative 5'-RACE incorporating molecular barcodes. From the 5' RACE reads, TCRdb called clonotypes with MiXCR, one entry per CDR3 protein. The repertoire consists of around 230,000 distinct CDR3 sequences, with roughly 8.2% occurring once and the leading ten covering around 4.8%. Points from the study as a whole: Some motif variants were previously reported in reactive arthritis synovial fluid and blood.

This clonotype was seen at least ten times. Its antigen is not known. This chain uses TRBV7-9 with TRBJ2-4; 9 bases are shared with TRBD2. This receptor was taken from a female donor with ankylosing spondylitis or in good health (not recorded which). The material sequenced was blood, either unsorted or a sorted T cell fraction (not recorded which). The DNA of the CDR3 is TGTGCCAGCAGCTTCCTAGTAGCGGGAGCACCGATAAACATTCAGTACTTC. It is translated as CASSFLVAGAPINIQYF.